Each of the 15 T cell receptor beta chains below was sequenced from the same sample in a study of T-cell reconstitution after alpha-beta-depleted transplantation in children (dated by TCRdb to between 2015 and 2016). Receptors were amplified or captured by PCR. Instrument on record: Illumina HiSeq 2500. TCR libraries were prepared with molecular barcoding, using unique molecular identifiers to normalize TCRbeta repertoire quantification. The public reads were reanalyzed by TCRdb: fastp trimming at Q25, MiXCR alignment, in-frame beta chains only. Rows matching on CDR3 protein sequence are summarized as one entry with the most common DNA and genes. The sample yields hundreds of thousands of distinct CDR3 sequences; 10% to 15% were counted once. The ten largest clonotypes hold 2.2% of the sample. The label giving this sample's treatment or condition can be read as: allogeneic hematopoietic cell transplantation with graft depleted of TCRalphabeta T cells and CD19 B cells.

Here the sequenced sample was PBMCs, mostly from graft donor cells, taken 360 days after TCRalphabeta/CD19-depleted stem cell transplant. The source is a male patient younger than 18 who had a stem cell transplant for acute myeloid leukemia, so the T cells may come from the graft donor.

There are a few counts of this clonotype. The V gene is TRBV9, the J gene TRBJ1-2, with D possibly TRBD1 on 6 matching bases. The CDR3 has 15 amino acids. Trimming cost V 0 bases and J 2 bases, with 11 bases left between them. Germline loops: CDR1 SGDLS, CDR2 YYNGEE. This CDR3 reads CASSVDGGRNYGYTF. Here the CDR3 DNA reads TGTGCCAGCAGCGTAGATGGGGGCCGGAACTATGGCTACACCTTC.

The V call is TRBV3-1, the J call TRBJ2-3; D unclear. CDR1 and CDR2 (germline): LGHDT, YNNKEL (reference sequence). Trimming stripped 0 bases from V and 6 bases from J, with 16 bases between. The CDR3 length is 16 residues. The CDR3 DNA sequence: TGTGCCAGCAGCCAAGACGTACCATCAGCGTTGGATACGCAGTATTTT. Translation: CASSQDVPSALDTQYF.

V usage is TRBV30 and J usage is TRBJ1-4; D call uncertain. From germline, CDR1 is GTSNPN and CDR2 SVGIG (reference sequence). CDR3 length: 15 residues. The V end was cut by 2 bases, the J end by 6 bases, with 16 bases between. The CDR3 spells CAWSLEDGGYEKLFF. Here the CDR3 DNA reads TGTGCCTGGAGTTTGGAGGACGGCGGGTATGAAAAACTGTTTTTT.

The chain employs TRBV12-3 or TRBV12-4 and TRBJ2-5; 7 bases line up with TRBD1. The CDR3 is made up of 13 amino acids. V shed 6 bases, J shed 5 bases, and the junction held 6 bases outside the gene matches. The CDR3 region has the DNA TGTGCCAGCAGAAGGGGGCGCGGGGAGACCCAGTACTTC. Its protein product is CASRRGRGETQYF.

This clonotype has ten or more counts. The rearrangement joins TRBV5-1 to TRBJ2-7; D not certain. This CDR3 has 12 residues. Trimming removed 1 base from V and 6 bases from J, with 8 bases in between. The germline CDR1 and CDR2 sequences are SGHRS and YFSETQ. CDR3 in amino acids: CASSLPVSEQYF. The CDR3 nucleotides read TGCGCCAGCAGCTTGCCGGTCTCCGAGCAGTACTTC.

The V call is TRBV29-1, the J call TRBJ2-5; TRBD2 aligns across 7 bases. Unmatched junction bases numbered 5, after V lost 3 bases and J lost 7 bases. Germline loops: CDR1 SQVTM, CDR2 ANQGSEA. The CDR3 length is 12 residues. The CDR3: CSVELAAGTQYF. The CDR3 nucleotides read TGCAGCGTTGAGCTAGCGGCAGGGACCCAGTACTTC.

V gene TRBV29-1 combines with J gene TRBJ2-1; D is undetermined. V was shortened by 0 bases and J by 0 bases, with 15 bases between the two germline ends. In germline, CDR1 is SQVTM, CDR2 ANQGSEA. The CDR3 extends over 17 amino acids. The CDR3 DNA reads TGCAGCGTTGAAGACGGCGGAAAGACCATCTCCTACAATGAGCAGTTCTTC. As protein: CSVEDGGKTISYNEQFF.

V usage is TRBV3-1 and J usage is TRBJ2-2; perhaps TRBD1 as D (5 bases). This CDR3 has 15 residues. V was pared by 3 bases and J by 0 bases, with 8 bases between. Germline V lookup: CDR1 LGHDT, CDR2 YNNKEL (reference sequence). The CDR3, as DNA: TGTGCCAGCAGCCATTGGACAACGAACACCGGGGAGCTGTTTTTT. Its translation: CASSHWTTNTGELFF.

The CDR3 loop reads CSGREVVGNYNEQFF. The CDR3 DNA follows: TGCAGCGGCCGTGAAGTAGTGGGGAATTACAATGAGCAGTTCTTC. V gene TRBV29-1 combines with J gene TRBJ2-1, with D unresolved. The germline CDR1 and CDR2 sequences are SQVTM and ANQGSEA. With 7 bases removed from V and 4 bases from J, the gap between germline ends came to 20 bases. The CDR3 sequence is 15 residues long.

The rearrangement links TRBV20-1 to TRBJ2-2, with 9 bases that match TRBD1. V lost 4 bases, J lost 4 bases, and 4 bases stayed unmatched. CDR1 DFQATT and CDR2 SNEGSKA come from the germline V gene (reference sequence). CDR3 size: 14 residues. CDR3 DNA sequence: TGCAGTGCTAAACCGGGACAGGGCACCGGGGAGCTGTTTTTT. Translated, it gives CSAKPGQGTGELFF.

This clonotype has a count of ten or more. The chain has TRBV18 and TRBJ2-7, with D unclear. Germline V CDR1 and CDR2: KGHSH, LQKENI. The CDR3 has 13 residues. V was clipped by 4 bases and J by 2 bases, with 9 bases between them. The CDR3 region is CASSQLPTYEQYF. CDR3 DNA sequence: TGTGCCAGCTCACAACTTCCCACCTACGAGCAGTACTTC.

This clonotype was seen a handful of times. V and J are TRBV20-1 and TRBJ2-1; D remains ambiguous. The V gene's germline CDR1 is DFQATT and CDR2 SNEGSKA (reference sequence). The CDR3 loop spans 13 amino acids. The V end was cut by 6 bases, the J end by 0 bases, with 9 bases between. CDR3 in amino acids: CSAKSTSYNEQFF. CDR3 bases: TGCAGTGCAAAGAGTACCTCCTACAATGAGCAGTTCTTC.

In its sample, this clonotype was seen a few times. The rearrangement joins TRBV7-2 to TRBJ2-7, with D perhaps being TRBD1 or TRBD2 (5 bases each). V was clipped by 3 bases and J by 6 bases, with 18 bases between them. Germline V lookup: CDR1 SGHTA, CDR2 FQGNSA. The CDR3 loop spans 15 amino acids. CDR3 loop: CASSLVSGSRGEQYF. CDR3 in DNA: TGTGCCAGCAGCTTGGTGAGCGGCTCGAGGGGCGAGCAGTACTTC.

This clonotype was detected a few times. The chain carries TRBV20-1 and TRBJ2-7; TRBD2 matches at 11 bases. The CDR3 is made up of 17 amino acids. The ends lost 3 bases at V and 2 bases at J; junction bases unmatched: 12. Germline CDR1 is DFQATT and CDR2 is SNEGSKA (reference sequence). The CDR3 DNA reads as TGCAGTGCTAGGGATAGCGGGAGGGTTACAGTCGCCTACGAGCAGTACTTC. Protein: CSARDSGRVTVAYEQYF.

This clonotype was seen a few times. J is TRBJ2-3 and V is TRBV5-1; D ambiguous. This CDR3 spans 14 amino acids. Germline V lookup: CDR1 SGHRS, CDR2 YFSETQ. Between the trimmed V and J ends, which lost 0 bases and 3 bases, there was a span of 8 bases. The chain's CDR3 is CASSLEVPTDTQYF. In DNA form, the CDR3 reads TGCGCCAGCAGCTTGGAGGTACCGACAGATACGCAGTATTTT.